Listed below are T cell receptor beta chains from one sample, sequenced in a study of blood T cell repertoires in COVID-19. TCRdb's copy holds only in-frame clones and misses some; the assay was immunoSEQ multiplex PCR. The data show fewer than 250,000 clones, approximately 81% seen once. Sequencing was done on a sample of peripheral blood. These receptors were taken from a woman aged 80 or older with COVID-19, enrolled during active disease. The CDR3 runs from the conserved cysteine through the conserved F or W. Fields, in order: J gene, V gene, D gene, clone size, CDR3 DNA, CDR3 protein. A D gene is named only where the DNA matches it firmly. A clone size is listed for some rows: how often the clone was seen (once, few, many), or a class if it is expanded.

TRBJ2-1 | TRBV10-3 | TRBD2 | once | TGTGCCATGCGCTTTGAGACTAGCGCGGGTGAGCAGTTCTTC | CAMRFETSAGEQFF
TRBJ1-3 | TRBV3-1/TRBV3-2 | - | once | TGTGCCAGCAGTTATCAGGGTAGCTCTGGAAACACCATATATTTT | CASSYQGSSGNTIYF
TRBJ2-3 | TRBV25-1 | TRBD2 | - | TGTGCCAGCAGTGAGTCTAGCGGGGGGCCTCGAAATCAAGATACGCAGTATTTT | CASSESSGGPRNQDTQYF
TRBJ1-1 | TRBV5-1 | TRBD1 | - | TGCGCCAGCAGCCCGGGACAGGGTTGGAAAGCTTTCTTT | CASSPGQGWKAFF
TRBJ2-3 | TRBV18 | TRBD2 | - | TGTGCCAGCTCACCCGGACTAGCGGGAGAAGATACGCAGTATTTT | CASSPGLAGEDTQYF
TRBJ1-2 | TRBV6-6 | - | - | TGTGCCAGCAGCCCCGGGGGAGACTATGGCTACACCTTC | CASSPGGDYGYTF
TRBJ2-7 | TRBV15 | - | - | TGTGCCACCAGCAGAGCGTATGAGTACGAGCAGTACTTC | CATSRAYEYEQYF
TRBJ2-5 | TRBV5-1 | - | - | TGCGCCAGCAGCTTGGTGGGGGGATTGGAGACCCAGTACTTC | CASSLVGGLETQYF
TRBJ1-3 | TRBV10-3 | - | - | TGTGCCATCAGGGGCGGACAAGTCGGAATCTCTGGAAACACCATATATTTT | CAIRGGQVGISGNTIYF
TRBJ2-1 | TRBV2 | - | - | TGTGCCAGCAGTGATTTCAGGGGTGCTACCTACAATGAGCAGTTCTTC | CASSDFRGATYNEQFF
TRBJ1-4 | TRBV6-6 | - | - | TGTGCCAGCACCCTGGGGGGAAAACTGTTTTTT | CASTLGGKLFF
TRBJ1-5 | TRBV19 | TRBD1 | - | TGTGCCAGTAGCACCCAAGGGACAGGTAGCAATCAGCCCCAGCATTTT | CASSTQGTGSNQPQHF
TRBJ2-5 | TRBV10-1 | - | - | TGCGCCAGCAGTGACTGGGACTGGGCGGTGGAGACCCAGTACTTC | CASSDWDWAVETQYF
TRBJ1-3 | TRBV18 | - | - | TGTGCCAGCTCACCTTCGGGGATATCTGGAAACACCATATATTTT | CASSPSGISGNTIYF
TRBJ2-6 | TRBV15 | - | few | TGTGCCACCAGCTTTGGACAGAACTCTGGGGCCAACGTCCTGACTTTC | CATSFGQNSGANVLTF
TRBJ2-3 | TRBV10-3 | TRBD2 | - | TGTGCCGCCAGCGGGGGGGCTGGAGATACGCAGTATTTT | CAASGGAGDTQYF
TRBJ1-1 | TRBV28 | - | - | TGTGCCAGCAGTTTTTGGAGGATGGCTTTCTTT | CASSFWRMAFF
TRBJ1-2 | TRBV7-2 | TRBD1 | - | TGTGCCAGCAGTTCGGGGGTGGGACAGGGGCTAGGCTACACCTTC | CASSSGVGQGLGYTF
TRBJ1-1 | TRBV19 | - | - | TGTGCCAGTACCGCGGCCGGGGGGCGAACTGAAGCTTTCTTT | CASTAAGGRTEAFF
TRBJ2-3 | TRBV19 | TRBD1 | - | TGTGCCAGTAGTATAGGAGGGACAGGGTTTCAAGATACGCAGTATTTT | CASSIGGTGFQDTQYF
TRBJ2-3 | TRBV19 | - | few | TGTGCCAGTAGTTTCAGGGGGGGCACAGATACGCAGTATTTT | CASSFRGGTDTQYF
TRBJ1-1 | TRBV18 | - | - | TGTGCCAGCTCACCACCTGGACAGACCTACACTGAAGCTTTCTTT | CASSPPGQTYTEAFF
TRBJ2-7 | TRBV2 | - | once | TGTGCCAGCAGGAGACAGGACTTCTCCTACGAGCAGTACTTC | CASRRQDFSYEQYF
TRBJ1-5 | TRBV7-9 | - | - | TGTGCCAGCAGCCTGAACACCAATAGCAATCAGCCCCAGCATTTT | CASSLNTNSNQPQHF
TRBJ1-3 | TRBV18 | TRBD1 | few | TGTGCCAGCTCACCACCCCCATGGGGGACAGTTGCCTCTGGAAACACCATATATTTT | CASSPPPWGTVASGNTIYF
TRBJ2-7 | TRBV12-3/TRBV12-4 | - | - | TGTGCCAGCAGTTTAAGGCCCTCCGGGGAGCAGTACTTC | CASSLRPSGEQYF
TRBJ1-2 | TRBV3-1/TRBV3-2 | TRBD1 | - | TGTGCCAGCAGCCAAGTTCTACAGGGGGCTTCGGGCTACACCTTC | CASSQVLQGASGYTF
TRBJ1-1 | TRBV6-5 | TRBD1 | few | TGTGCCAGCAGTCACCCGGGACAGGGGGCCCCTTTCTTT | CASSHPGQGAPFF
TRBJ1-3 | TRBV13 | TRBD1 | - | TGTGCCAGCAGCTTACTGGGACAGGGGAAGACTGGAAACACCATATATTTT | CASSLLGQGKTGNTIYF
TRBJ1-2 | TRBV6-6 | TRBD1 | - | TGTGCCAGCAGTTCTATGACCGGGACAGCCTATGGCTACACCTTC | CASSSMTGTAYGYTF
TRBJ2-7 | TRBV5-8 | - | - | TGTGCCAGCAGCCGAGACAATTCGCAGGGGAAGTACTTC | CASSRDNSQGKYF
TRBJ1-6 | TRBV7-9 | - | - | TGTGCCAGCAGCTTGGGCAGAAGTAATTCACCCCTCCACTTT | CASSLGRSNSPLHF
TRBJ1-2 | TRBV20-1 | - | - | TGCAGTGCTAGTACAGAGCCTTTTGGCTACACCTTC | CSASTEPFGYTF
TRBJ2-1 | TRBV6-5 | - | - | TGTGCCAGCAGCCGTCAGTCAGGGTCCTACAATGAGCAGTTCTTC | CASSRQSGSYNEQFF
TRBJ1-2 | TRBV7-9 | - | - | TGTGCCAGCAGCTTAAACAGCAACTATGGCTACACCTTC | CASSLNSNYGYTF
TRBJ1-6 | TRBV19 | TRBD1 | - | TGTGCCAGTAGTATAACAAGGACAGGGGTCTCACCCCTCCACTTT | CASSITRTGVSPLHF
TRBJ1-2 | TRBV18 | - | - | TGTGCCAGCTCAGCCCAGACCCGGAGGCAAGGCTATGGCTACACCTTC | CASSAQTRRQGYGYTF
TRBJ1-2 | TRBV18 | TRBD1 | few | TGTGCCAGCTCACCATCGGACAGGGCGGGCTACACCTTC | CASSPSDRAGYTF
TRBJ1-2 | TRBV6-6 | TRBD1 | - | TGTGCCAGCAGTTCTCCCGGGACAGGGGGTGCCTATGGCTACACCTTC | CASSSPGTGGAYGYTF
TRBJ2-2 | TRBV18 | - | - | TGTGCCAGCTCACCGGAAGGAGGGAAGGCAACCGGGGAGCTGTTTTTT | CASSPEGGKATGELFF
TRBJ1-1 | TRBV6-5 | - | - | TGTGCCAGCAGTTACTCTGTGGCGAACACTGAAGCTTTCTTT | CASSYSVANTEAFF
TRBJ2-7 | TRBV5-5 | TRBD2 | - | TGTGCCAGCAGCCTTGGGGGGGTCGGCCCCTACGAGCAGTACTTC | CASSLGGVGPYEQYF
TRBJ2-3 | TRBV5-5 | TRBD2 | few | TGTGCCAGCAGCCTGAGCCCGGGGGGGACGGAGAGTTTAGGCACAGATACGCAGTATTTT | CASSLSPGGTESLGTDTQYF
TRBJ1-1 | TRBV10-3 | TRBD1 | - | TGTGCCACTAGACAGGGGCAGAACACTGAAGCTTTCTTT | CATRQGQNTEAFF
TRBJ1-2 | TRBV4-2 | - | - | TGTGCCAGCAGCCAGTGGCCCTATGGCTACACCTTC | CASSQWPYGYTF
TRBJ1-4 | TRBV19 | TRBD1 | - | TGTGCCAGTAGAGACAGGGGAAAGGGGGAAAAACTGTTTTTT | CASRDRGKGEKLFF
TRBJ2-3 | TRBV21-1 | - | - | TGTGCCAGCAGCACTGACCCGGACAGGGTCGCCGCAACAGATACGCAGTATTTT | CASSTDPDRVAATDTQYF
TRBJ1-1 | TRBV10-3 | - | - | TGTGCCACCTTGAAGGAGGGCGCCTCCAAGGGGAACACTGAAGCTTTCTTT | CATLKEGASKGNTEAFF
TRBJ2-6 | TRBV4-2 | TRBD1 | once | TGTGCCAGCAGCCAAGAAGGCAGGGGGTCATACTCTGGGGCCAACGTCCTGACTTTC | CASSQEGRGSYSGANVLTF
TRBJ2-3 | TRBV5-1 | - | - | TGCGCCAGCAGCTTGGTGTTAGCGGAGGCAGATACGCAGTATTTT | CASSLVLAEADTQYF
TRBJ1-3 | TRBV10-3 | TRBD1 | - | TGTGCCACGTCCCGGGACAGGGGTCCTGGAAACACCATATATTTT | CATSRDRGPGNTIYF
TRBJ1-1 | TRBV9 | - | once | TGTGCCAGCAGCGTAGGGTGGGCGGGGAAGAACACTGAAGCTTTCTTT | CASSVGWAGKNTEAFF
TRBJ2-5 | TRBV6-5 | - | - | TGTGCCAGCAGTCGGTATTCAGGGAGGGAGACCCAGTACTTC | CASSRYSGRETQYF